The TCR beta chain under discussion was sequenced for a study of blood T cell repertoires in COVID-19. Looking at the study overall: From T cells, B-cell-depleted T cells, or PBMCs came the material, which was cDNA or gDNA.

Per the germline V gene, CDR1 is SGHRS and CDR2 is YFSETQ. V lost 5 bases, J lost 8 bases, and 20 bases lay in between. The CDR3 length is 15 residues. In the source study's methods: Reference gene primer amplification gave nucleated cell count estimates. Generated by immunoSEQ multiplex PCR, the TCRdb table keeps only in-frame clones and is missing some. V, J and clone size are those of that table, while D and trimming were read from the DNA. The sample includes about 160,000 clones, 86% of them seen just once. The sequence was obtained from an older man with acute or convalescent COVID-19. This chain connects TRBV5-1 to TRBJ1-5; TRBD1 might be the D (6 bases). Sequenced material: peripheral blood. CDR3 region: CASSFGDRLREPQHF. CDR3 nucleotides: TGCGCCAGCAGTTTTGGAGACAGGCTGCGTGAGCCCCAGCATTTT.